Listed below are T cell receptor beta chains from one sample, sequenced in a study of neoadjuvant nivolumab and ipilimumab in lung cancer. Sequencing was performed with immunoSEQ multiplex PCR; in TCRdb, only in-frame clones are kept and a portion is missing. The sample has roughly 28,000 clones, around 80% seen once. Material: tumor tissue, obtained after neoadjuvant nivolumab, alone or with ipilimumab, at or shortly before surgery. The source is an adult with non-small cell lung cancer. CDR3s include the opening cysteine and the closing phenylalanine or tryptophan. D genes are given only for firm matches. The size entry is marked missing in some rows and otherwise reads once, few, many or a size class.

cdr3_nt: TGTGCCAGCAGCTTGCCGGGGGCGTTTAATGAAAAACTGTTTTTT
cdr3_aa: CASSLPGAFNEKLFF
v_call: TRBV5-5
clone_size: .
j_call: TRBJ1-4
d_call: .

cdr3_nt: TGTGCCAGTGCAAAAACAGGGCCTGGAAACACCATATATTTT
cdr3_aa: CASAKTGPGNTIYF
v_call: TRBV19
clone_size: once
j_call: TRBJ1-3
d_call: .

cdr3_nt: TGCGCCAGCAGCCAAGCGGTGGGCGCAGATACGCAGTATTTT
cdr3_aa: CASSQAVGADTQYF
v_call: TRBV4-3
clone_size: .
j_call: TRBJ2-3
d_call: .

cdr3_nt: TGTGCCAGTAGTCCCTCCGGGACTAATGAAAAACTGTTTTTT
cdr3_aa: CASSPSGTNEKLFF
v_call: TRBV19
clone_size: medium-sized
j_call: TRBJ1-4
d_call: .

cdr3_nt: TGTGCCAGCAGCTTAGCGGGACGGTCAGAGACCCAGTACTTC
cdr3_aa: CASSLAGRSETQYF
v_call: TRBV7-9
clone_size: .
j_call: TRBJ2-5
d_call: .

cdr3_nt: TGTGCCAGCAGCTTAATGTCAGGGATTGATGGCTACACCTTC
cdr3_aa: CASSLMSGIDGYTF
v_call: TRBV13
clone_size: .
j_call: TRBJ1-2
d_call: .

cdr3_nt: TGTGCCATCAGTGAGTCGTGGGGGGCCTCCTCGGGCGGCTACACCTTC
cdr3_aa: CAISESWGASSGGYTF
v_call: TRBV10-3
clone_size: .
j_call: TRBJ1-2
d_call: .

cdr3_nt: TGTGCCAGCAGCTTAGTTACCGTAACCTACGAGCAGTACTTC
cdr3_aa: CASSLVTVTYEQYF
v_call: TRBV7-9
clone_size: .
j_call: TRBJ2-7
d_call: .

cdr3_nt: TGTGCCAGCAGTGCCTCCGGGACAGGGGCTGAAAAACTGTTTTTT
cdr3_aa: CASSASGTGAEKLFF
v_call: TRBV2
clone_size: .
j_call: TRBJ1-4
d_call: TRBD1

cdr3_nt: TGTGCCAGCAGCTTAATCCCCAGCACAGATACGCAGTATTTT
cdr3_aa: CASSLIPSTDTQYF
v_call: TRBV7-3
clone_size: few
j_call: TRBJ2-3
d_call: .

cdr3_nt: TGTGCCAGTAGTATAACGGGGACATCTGGAAACACCATATATTTT
cdr3_aa: CASSITGTSGNTIYF
v_call: TRBV19
clone_size: .
j_call: TRBJ1-3
d_call: .

cdr3_nt: TGTGCCAGCAGCTTCAGACTATCCACAGATACGCAGTATTTT
cdr3_aa: CASSFRLSTDTQYF
v_call: TRBV7-9
clone_size: .
j_call: TRBJ2-3
d_call: .

cdr3_nt: TGTGCCAGCAGGATATTCGGGACAGACAATTCACCCCTCCACTTT
cdr3_aa: CASRIFGTDNSPLHF
v_call: TRBV7-8
clone_size: once
j_call: TRBJ1-6
d_call: TRBD1

cdr3_nt: TGTGCCAGCAGCATGACGGGGGGTGTAATCGACTACGAGCAGTACTTC
cdr3_aa: CASSMTGGVIDYEQYF
v_call: TRBV5-5
clone_size: .
j_call: TRBJ2-7
d_call: TRBD2

cdr3_nt: TGTGCCAGCAGTGAAACTGTAGCAGATACGCAGTATTTT
cdr3_aa: CASSETVADTQYF
v_call: TRBV6-1
clone_size: .
j_call: TRBJ2-3
d_call: .

cdr3_nt: TGTGCCAGTAGTCAGATGGCAGGGGGCAATCAGCCCCAGCATTTT
cdr3_aa: CASSQMAGGNQPQHF
v_call: TRBV19
clone_size: .
j_call: TRBJ1-5
d_call: .

cdr3_nt: TGTGCCAGCAGCTTACGCTTTTGGACTAGCGGGAGGGACTACAATGAGCAGTTCTTC
cdr3_aa: CASSLRFWTSGRDYNEQFF
v_call: TRBV11-1
clone_size: .
j_call: TRBJ2-1
d_call: TRBD2

cdr3_nt: TGTGCCAGCTCCCCCACCGGCGGACCCTACGAGCAGTACTTC
cdr3_aa: CASSPTGGPYEQYF
v_call: TRBV18
clone_size: .
j_call: TRBJ2-7
d_call: .

cdr3_nt: TGTGCCAGCAGTGAAGATTGGCGGCTGCAAGAGACCCAGTACTTC
cdr3_aa: CASSEDWRLQETQYF
v_call: TRBV6-1
clone_size: few
j_call: TRBJ2-5
d_call: .

cdr3_nt: TGTGCCAGCAGCTTAGTTTTCCAGTCAAGCTCCTACAATGAGCAGTTCTTC
cdr3_aa: CASSLVFQSSSYNEQFF
v_call: TRBV11-3
clone_size: .
j_call: TRBJ2-1
d_call: .

cdr3_nt: TGTGCCAGCAGCTTACTTGTGACAGATGAATCACCCCTCCACTTT
cdr3_aa: CASSLLVTDESPLHF
v_call: TRBV7-9
clone_size: .
j_call: TRBJ1-6
d_call: .

cdr3_nt: TGTGCCAGCAGTTACTTTAGGGGGAACACTGAAGCTTTCTTT
cdr3_aa: CASSYFRGNTEAFF
v_call: TRBV6-5
clone_size: .
j_call: TRBJ1-1
d_call: .

cdr3_nt: TGTGCCTGGAGTGTGGGCTTCGATGAAAAACTGTTTTTT
cdr3_aa: CAWSVGFDEKLFF
v_call: TRBV30
clone_size: few
j_call: TRBJ1-4
d_call: .

cdr3_nt: TGTGCCAGCAGCTTGGTCCCCGATGTAGGCACTCCCCAGCATTTT
cdr3_aa: CASSLVPDVGTPQHF
v_call: TRBV5-5
clone_size: .
j_call: TRBJ1-5
d_call: .

cdr3_nt: TGTGCCAGCAGTACGGGGGCAGGTCTGGGCGAGCAGTACTTC
cdr3_aa: CASSTGAGLGEQYF
v_call: TRBV7-9
clone_size: .
j_call: TRBJ2-7
d_call: .

cdr3_nt: TGTGCCAGCAATCAGGGTGCTGGCTACACCTTC
cdr3_aa: CASNQGAGYTF
v_call: TRBV2
clone_size: .
j_call: TRBJ1-2
d_call: .

cdr3_nt: TGTGCCAGTAATCGGAACCAAGAGACCCAGTACTTC
cdr3_aa: CASNRNQETQYF
v_call: TRBV19
clone_size: .
j_call: TRBJ2-5
d_call: .

cdr3_nt: TGCAGCGTTGAAGATGGGGCAGGTTTTGCAACTAATGAAAAACTGTTTTTT
cdr3_aa: CSVEDGAGFATNEKLFF
v_call: TRBV29-1
clone_size: .
j_call: TRBJ1-4
d_call: .

cdr3_nt: TGTGCCAGCAGCTTCGGACAGATGAACACTGAAGCTTTCTTT
cdr3_aa: CASSFGQMNTEAFF
v_call: TRBV7-8
clone_size: .
j_call: TRBJ1-1
d_call: .

cdr3_nt: TGTGCCAGCAGTGGCCAATCAGCCCAGCATTTT
cdr3_aa: CASSGQSAQHF
v_call: TRBV2
clone_size: few
j_call: TRBJ1-5
d_call: .

cdr3_nt: TGTGCCAGCAGCTTGGGACCTATGCTGGATCAGCCCCAGCATTTT
cdr3_aa: CASSLGPMLDQPQHF
v_call: TRBV5-5
clone_size: .
j_call: TRBJ1-5
d_call: .

cdr3_nt: TGTGCCAGCAGGGGACAGGACAACTATGGCTACACCTTC
cdr3_aa: CASRGQDNYGYTF
v_call: TRBV6-5
clone_size: .
j_call: TRBJ1-2
d_call: TRBD1

cdr3_nt: TGCGCCAGCGACATCCCCAGGGGCGAGGCTGAAGCTTTCTTT
cdr3_aa: CASDIPRGEAEAFF
v_call: TRBV5-1
clone_size: .
j_call: TRBJ1-1
d_call: .

cdr3_nt: TGTGCCAGCAGCGAGGGACAGGGGAGAGGCTACACCTTC
cdr3_aa: CASSEGQGRGYTF
v_call: TRBV11-2
clone_size: .
j_call: TRBJ1-2
d_call: TRBD1

cdr3_nt: TGTGCCAGCAGCTTAGATGTAGGACTCGCCTACGAGCAGTACTTC
cdr3_aa: CASSLDVGLAYEQYF
v_call: TRBV7-3
clone_size: .
j_call: TRBJ2-7
d_call: .

cdr3_nt: TGTGCCAGCAAAGGCCCCCGCAACTCCTACGAGCAGTACTTC
cdr3_aa: CASKGPRNSYEQYF
v_call: TRBV6-1
clone_size: few
j_call: TRBJ2-7
d_call: .

cdr3_nt: TGTGCCAGCAGTTCCGACAGCATTGAAGATTCACCCCTCCACTTT
cdr3_aa: CASSSDSIEDSPLHF
v_call: TRBV27
clone_size: .
j_call: TRBJ1-6
d_call: .

cdr3_nt: TGTGCCAGCAGTGAACGGGGGTTAGGCTACACCTTC
cdr3_aa: CASSERGLGYTF
v_call: TRBV2
clone_size: .
j_call: TRBJ1-2
d_call: .

cdr3_nt: TGTGCCAGCAGTTCCCCTCTGACCGCTATGAACACTGAAGCTTTCTTT
cdr3_aa: CASSSPLTAMNTEAFF
v_call: TRBV7-9
clone_size: .
j_call: TRBJ1-1
d_call: .

cdr3_nt: TGTGCCAGCAGTGAATGGACGGGGGCCTACGAGCAGTACTTC
cdr3_aa: CASSEWTGAYEQYF
v_call: TRBV25-1
clone_size: .
j_call: TRBJ2-7
d_call: .

cdr3_nt: TGTGCCAGCAGCCTTCAGACTAGCGGGGGGGGAGAGACCCAGTACTTC
cdr3_aa: CASSLQTSGGGETQYF
v_call: TRBV2
clone_size: once
j_call: TRBJ2-5
d_call: TRBD2

cdr3_nt: TGTGCCAGCAGCTTATATATAGCCAGGGCGAACACTGAAGCTTTCTTT
cdr3_aa: CASSLYIARANTEAFF
v_call: TRBV11-2
clone_size: .
j_call: TRBJ1-1
d_call: .

cdr3_nt: TGTGCCAGCACCTTGACGGCTAATGAAAAACTGTTTTTT
cdr3_aa: CASTLTANEKLFF
v_call: TRBV11-2
clone_size: .
j_call: TRBJ1-4
d_call: .

cdr3_nt: TGTGCCAGCAGCCAAGCAGGGTCAGGTGAAAAACTGTTTTTT
cdr3_aa: CASSQAGSGEKLFF
v_call: TRBV14
clone_size: once
j_call: TRBJ1-4
d_call: .

cdr3_nt: TGTGCCAGTACCTCGCGGGGGCGGGGAGTCACAGATACGCAGTATTTT
cdr3_aa: CASTSRGRGVTDTQYF
v_call: TRBV19
clone_size: .
j_call: TRBJ2-3
d_call: .

cdr3_nt: TGTGCCAGCAGTGAAGCGGCCAGGGGGAGCGAGCAGTACTTC
cdr3_aa: CASSEAARGSEQYF
v_call: TRBV2
clone_size: .
j_call: TRBJ2-7
d_call: TRBD1

cdr3_nt: TGCGCCAGCACTAGTGGAGAGCGGGAGTGGGAGACCCAGTACTTC
cdr3_aa: CASTSGEREWETQYF
v_call: TRBV5-1
clone_size: .
j_call: TRBJ2-5
d_call: TRBD2

cdr3_nt: TGTGCCAGCAGCTTAGCCGGAACAGAAGAAGCTTTCTTT
cdr3_aa: CASSLAGTEEAFF
v_call: TRBV7-9
clone_size: .
j_call: TRBJ1-1
d_call: .

cdr3_nt: TGTGCCAGCAGCTTAGAAAGGGGGACCGCCTTAGGCACTGAAGCTTTCTTT
cdr3_aa: CASSLERGTALGTEAFF
v_call: TRBV7-9
clone_size: .
j_call: TRBJ1-1
d_call: .

cdr3_nt: TGTGCCAGCAGTCGGAGGACGGTTTCTGGAAACACCATATATTTT
cdr3_aa: CASSRRTVSGNTIYF
v_call: TRBV2
clone_size: .
j_call: TRBJ1-3
d_call: .

cdr3_nt: TGCGCCAGCAGCGCCCTACGGAGCTCTGGGGCCAACGTCCTGACTTTC
cdr3_aa: CASSALRSSGANVLTF
v_call: TRBV5-1
clone_size: .
j_call: TRBJ2-6
d_call: .

cdr3_nt: TGTGCCAGTAGCGGCCCGGTCCAGTATTTT
cdr3_aa: CASSGPVQYF
v_call: TRBV28
clone_size: once
j_call: TRBJ2-3
d_call: .

cdr3_nt: TGTGCCAGCAGCATATGGACAGGGCACTCCTACGAGCAGTACTTC
cdr3_aa: CASSIWTGHSYEQYF
v_call: TRBV13
clone_size: once
j_call: TRBJ2-7
d_call: TRBD1

cdr3_nt: TGCGCCAGCAGCTTGGGACGGGACAGCAATTCACCCCTCCACTTT
cdr3_aa: CASSLGRDSNSPLHF
v_call: TRBV5-1
clone_size: .
j_call: TRBJ1-6
d_call: TRBD1

cdr3_nt: TGTGCCAGTCGGAGACGGACCTCTGGAAACACCATATATTTT
cdr3_aa: CASRRRTSGNTIYF
v_call: TRBV6-5
clone_size: .
j_call: TRBJ1-3
d_call: .

cdr3_nt: TGCGCCAGCAGCCCCGGACTAGCGGGGGTAACCGGGGAGCTGTTTTTT
cdr3_aa: CASSPGLAGVTGELFF
v_call: TRBV5-1
clone_size: once
j_call: TRBJ2-2
d_call: TRBD2

cdr3_nt: TGCGCCAGCAGCTTGGAGAGAGTTAACTATGGCTACACCTTC
cdr3_aa: CASSLERVNYGYTF
v_call: TRBV5-1
clone_size: .
j_call: TRBJ1-2
d_call: .

cdr3_nt: TGTGCCGGGGCAGAGAACTATGGCTACACCTTC
cdr3_aa: CAGAENYGYTF
v_call: TRBV30
clone_size: .
j_call: TRBJ1-2
d_call: .

cdr3_nt: TGTGCCAGCAGCCCTTGGGGGGACGCGGGATACTCTGGAAACACCATATATTTT
cdr3_aa: CASSPWGDAGYSGNTIYF
v_call: TRBV5-8
clone_size: .
j_call: TRBJ1-3
d_call: .